The 25 T cell receptor beta chains below were found in one sample sequenced in a study of blood T cell repertoires in COVID-19. Sequencing used immunoSEQ multiplex PCR; TCRdb keeps in-frame clones, though not all of them. The sample carries about 58,000 clones, about 85% recorded once. Sequencing input: peripheral blood. Source of these receptors: a woman aged 70 to 79 with active COVID-19.

This clone qualifies as medium-sized. The chain carries TRBV5-1 and TRBJ1-6, with D tentatively TRBD1 (6 bases). The V gene's germline CDR1 is SGHRS and CDR2 YFSETQ. Trimming left V 1 base short and J 9 bases short, with 14 bases between. The CDR3 is made up of 15 amino acids. CDR3 nucleotides: TGCGCCAGCAGCTTGTCGGGGGGCGCGGGTTCACCCCTCCACTTT. It yields the protein CASSLSGGAGSPLHF.

Comments on this clone: The sample holds other DNA sequences that translate to the same CDR3. This chain joins TRBV18 and TRBJ1-2; maybe TRBD1 (6 bases). CDR1 is KGHSH and CDR2 is LQKENI in the germline V gene. CDR3 size: 13 residues. The V end lost 3 bases, the J end lost 2 bases, and 7 bases lay between the germline ends. CDR3 bases: TGTGCCAGCTCACCGGACAGCAACTATGGCTACACCTTC. Amino acids: CASSPDSNYGYTF.

J is TRBJ2-7 and V is TRBV5-1, with a tentative D call TRBD1 (5 bases). Germline V lookup: CDR1 SGHRS, CDR2 YFSETQ. The ends were cut back, 3 bases at V and 0 bases at J, with 10 bases in the middle. The CDR3 extends over 14 amino acids. CDR3 DNA: TGCGCCAGCAGCTCATCGACAGCCTCCTACGAGCAGTACTTC. Its translation: CASSSSTASYEQYF.

The V gene is TRBV5-1, the J gene TRBJ2-5, with D hard to call. V lost 2 bases and J 0 bases, leaving 5 bases between the germline ends. Germline CDR1 SGHRS, CDR2 YFSETQ. The CDR3 spans 13 residues. The CDR3 loop is CASSLAHQETQYF. In DNA, the CDR3 is TGCGCCAGCAGCTTAGCCCACCAAGAGACCCAGTACTTC.

This clone was observed once. The V and J genes are TRBV2 and TRBJ2-7; D perhaps matches TRBD1 (7 bases). V lost 3 bases to trimming and J lost 4 bases, with 28 bases between them. From germline, CDR1 is SNHLY and CDR2 FYNNEI. This CDR3 has 19 residues. CDR3 bases: TGTGCCAGCAGTGAGCTCGGCAGGGGGGCCGGGAGCCGGGTATACGAGCAGTACTTC. Translated, it gives CASSELGRGAGSRVYEQYF. The complete variable domain, with remaining parts taken from reference TRBV2 and TRBJ2-7, reads EPEVTQTPSHQVTQMGQEVILRCVPISNHLYFYWYRQILGQKVEFLVSFYNNEISEKSEIFDDQFSVERPDGSNFTLKIRSTKLEDSAMYFCASSELGRGAGSRVYEQYFGPGTRLTVT.

The table lists this clone with a count of one. J is TRBJ2-7 and V is TRBV24-1; 8 nucleotides agree with TRBD1. Germline V gives CDR1 KGHDR, CDR2 SFDVKD. Trimming removed 9 bases from V and 4 bases from J; junction bases left unmatched: 13. The CDR3 extends over 15 amino acids. The chain's CDR3 is CATPEDRVGIYEQYF. The CDR3 coding sequence is TGTGCCACCCCCGAGGACAGGGTAGGGATTTACGAGCAGTACTTC.

This rearrangement joins TRBV7-6 to TRBJ1-3, with D uncertain. Germline V lookup: CDR1 SGHVS, CDR2 FNYEAQ. V dropped 1 base and J dropped 0 bases, with 7 bases sitting between them. This CDR3 spans 15 amino acids. The CDR3 bases are TGTGCCAGCAGCTTAGATCGTAGCTCTGGAAACACCATATATTTT. As protein: CASSLDRSSGNTIYF.

The chain is built from TRBV10-3 and TRBJ1-2, with 10 bases matching TRBD1. The CDR3 is 13 residues long. The J segment lost 8 bases and the V segment lost 7 bases, leaving 7 bases of the junction unmatched. Per the germline V gene, CDR1 is ENHRY and CDR2 is SYGVKD. CDR3 residues: CAIIAGDRGGYTF. The CDR3, as DNA: TGTGCCATCATAGCCGGGGACAGGGGAGGCTACACCTTC.

The V and J genes are TRBV27 and TRBJ1-2, with D maybe TRBD1 (6 bases). Germline V gene sequence: CDR1 MNHEY, CDR2 SMNVEV (reference sequence). This CDR3 contains 18 residues. V lost 5 bases, J lost 8 bases, and 30 bases lay in between. CDR3 DNA sequence: TGTGCCAGCAGTACCTTAAGTCGGGGGGGGGCTGATGAGAACGGCTACACCTTC. It specifies CASSTLSRGGADENGYTF.

The chain joins TRBV4-1 to TRBJ2-4; 7 nucleotides line up with TRBD1. V lost 2 bases and J lost 9; bases outside the gene matches: 7. This CDR3 spans 14 amino acids. Germline CDR1 and CDR2: MGHRA and YSYEKL. The CDR3 loop is CASSQMTGTIIQYF. Here the CDR3 DNA reads TGCGCCAGCAGCCAAATGACAGGGACCATCATTCAGTACTTC.

The chain joins TRBV18 to TRBJ1-4, with 8 positions matching TRBD1. The CDR3 sequence is 15 residues long. The V gene end was trimmed by 4 bases and the J gene end by 6 bases; junction bases not matched to a gene: 7. Germline CDR1 reads KGHSH; CDR2 reads LQKENI. The CDR3 loop is CASSQDRGGYEKLFF. Here the CDR3 DNA reads TGTGCCAGCTCACAAGACAGGGGTGGTTATGAAAAACTGTTTTTT.

The genes are TRBV6-5 and TRBJ2-7; 9 nucleotides line up with TRBD1. The CDR3 spans 14 residues. Germline lookup yields CDR1 MNHEY and CDR2 SVGAGI. Losses at the gene ends were 4 bases for V and 3 bases for J; bases not matched to a gene: 4. This chain's CDR3 is CASSSRTGDYEQYF. The CDR3 DNA follows: TGTGCCAGCAGTTCCCGGACAGGGGACTACGAGCAGTACTTC.

The CDR3 bases are TGCGCCAGCAGCTTGGACGGACAGGAGGGTTTCAATCAGCCCCAGCATTTT. Translated, it gives CASSLDGQEGFNQPQHF. V usage is TRBV5-1 and J usage is TRBJ1-5, with 7 bases that match TRBD1. The V gene end was trimmed by 0 bases and the J gene end by 3 bases; junction bases not matched to a gene: 9. This CDR3 has 17 residues. In germline, CDR1 is SGHRS, CDR2 YFSETQ.

This clone was seen a handful of times. The J gene is TRBJ1-4, the V gene TRBV6-2 or TRBV6-3; 8 nucleotides align to TRBD1. Germline V lookup: CDR1 MNHEY, CDR2 SVGEGT. Trimming at V came to 6 bases and at J to 1 base, leaving 7 bases not matched to a gene. This CDR3 is built from 16 residues. For the CDR3, the DNA is TGTGCCAGCAGCCGCCATGGACAGGGAACTAATGAAAAACTGTTTTTT. Protein product: CASSRHGQGTNEKLFF.

The chain carries TRBV7-9 and TRBJ2-1; D call uncertain. Germline CDR1 is SEHNR and CDR2 is FQNEAQ (reference sequence). The CDR3 has 13 amino acids. The V and J ends lost 6 bases and 8 bases respectively, with 14 bases between them. The CDR3: CASRPPASDEQFF. CDR3 DNA: TGTGCCAGCAGACCACCCGCCTCGGATGAGCAGTTCTTC.

The chain recombines TRBV4-1 with TRBJ2-5, with TRBD2 identical over 10 bases. The CDR3 is 17 amino acids. The V gene's germline CDR1 is MGHRA and CDR2 YSYEKL. V was clipped by 4 bases and J by 1 base; unmatched bases: 9. The CDR3 loop is CASSLRPGTSAQETQYF. The CDR3 DNA sequence: TGCGCCAGCAGCCTTCGACCCGGGACTAGCGCCCAAGAGACCCAGTACTTC.

The rearrangement uses TRBV7-3 and TRBJ1-1; D is unresolved. CDR1 is SGHTA and CDR2 is FQGTGA in the germline V gene. The CDR3 is made up of 13 amino acids. Trimming cost V 2 bases and J 1 base, with 5 bases left between them. CDR3 sequence reads: CASSLGQNTEAFF. For the CDR3, the DNA is TGTGCCAGCAGCTTAGGGCAGAACACTGAAGCTTTCTTT.

This chain uses TRBV24-1 with TRBJ2-1; 7 positions agree with TRBD2. The J segment lost 8 bases and the V segment lost 1 base, leaving 7 bases of the junction unmatched. CDR3 size: 15 residues. The V gene's germline CDR1 is KGHDR and CDR2 SFDVKD. CDR3: CATSDLRRERYEQFF. CDR3 DNA sequence: TGTGCCACCAGTGATTTACGGCGGGAGAGGTATGAGCAGTTCTTC.

This chain links TRBV7-2 with TRBJ2-5; 10 bases are shared with TRBD2. Germline V CDR1 and CDR2: SGHTA, FQGNSA. The CDR3 covers 15 residues. With V trimmed by 3 bases and J by 0 bases, 1 base remained unmatched. CDR3: CASSFTSGNQETQYF. The CDR3 nucleotides are TGTGCCAGCAGCTTTACTAGCGGGAACCAAGAGACCCAGTACTTC.

Here the CDR3 reads CASSPRQGALLGTDTQYF. The CDR3 nucleotides are TGTGCCAGCAGCCCACGACAGGGGGCGCTTTTAGGCACAGATACGCAGTATTTT. The rearrangement uses TRBV7-9 and TRBJ2-3; 10 bases fit TRBD1. Germline-derived CDR1 and CDR2 are SEHNR and FQNEAQ (reference sequence). Trimming at V came to 5 bases and at J to 1 base, leaving 12 bases not matched to a gene. This CDR3 is built from 18 residues.

V usage is TRBV9 and J usage is TRBJ1-4; 8 bases map to TRBD1. Unmatched junction bases numbered 5, after V lost 3 bases and J lost 7 bases. CDR1 SGDLS and CDR2 YYNGEE come from the germline V gene. The CDR3 covers 14 residues. CDR3 region: CASSAGGTGEKLFF. CDR3 DNA sequence: TGTGCCAGCAGCGCAGGCGGGACAGGTGAAAAACTGTTTTTT.

V and J are TRBV7-9 and TRBJ2-3; D uncertain. V lost 1 base and J 2 bases, leaving 10 bases between the germline ends. Germline values: CDR1 SEHNR, CDR2 FQNEAQ (reference sequence). The CDR3 runs to 15 residues. CDR3 nucleotides: TGTGCCAGCAGCTTAGGTGTCCCTTTCACAGATACGCAGTATTTT. The encoded protein is CASSLGVPFTDTQYF.

This rearrangement joins TRBV5-4 to TRBJ2-7; the D gene is possibly TRBD2 (5 bases). The CDR3 covers 14 residues. CDR1 SGHNT and CDR2 YYREEE come from the germline V gene (reference sequence). Trimming pared 2 bases from V and 2 bases from J, leaving 11 bases between. The DNA of the CDR3 is TGTGCCAGCAGCTTAGAGGGATTAACCTACGAGCAGTACTTC. Amino acids: CASSLEGLTYEQYF.

The chain recombines TRBV27 with TRBJ2-3, with D unclear. Trimming took off 2 bases at V and 2 bases at J, with 11 bases between the two ends. This CDR3 region has 15 residues. Germline V gives CDR1 MNHEY, CDR2 SMNVEV (reference sequence). This CDR3 is CASSLTTAITDTQYF. CDR3 DNA sequence: TGTGCCAGCAGTTTAACAACAGCTATCACAGATACGCAGTATTTT.

This sequence joins TRBV28 and TRBJ1-1; 7 bases align to TRBD1. The germline CDR1 and CDR2 sequences are MDHEN and SYDVKM. After removal of 7 bases from V and 11 bases from J, the junction contained 19 bases not matched to a gene. This CDR3 is 15 amino acids long. CDR3 sequence (DNA): TGTGCCAGCAACCTGCCTTCAGGGGACAGCTTAGGGGCTTTCTTT. This sequence encodes CASNLPSGDSLGAFF. Variable domain in full (rest from reference TRBV28 and TRBJ1-1): DVKVTQSSRYLVKRTGEKVFLECVQDMDHENMFWYRQDPGLGLRLIYFSYDVKMKEKGDIPEGYSVSREKKERFSLILESASTNQTSMYLCASNLPSGDSLGAFFGQGTRLTVV.